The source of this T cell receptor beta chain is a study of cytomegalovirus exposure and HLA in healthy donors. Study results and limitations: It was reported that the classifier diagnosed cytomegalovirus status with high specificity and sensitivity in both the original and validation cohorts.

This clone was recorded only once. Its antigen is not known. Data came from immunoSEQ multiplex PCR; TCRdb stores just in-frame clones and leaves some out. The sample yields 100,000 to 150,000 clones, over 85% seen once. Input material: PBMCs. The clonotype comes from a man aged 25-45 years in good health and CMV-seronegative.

This chain's CDR3 is CASSRDSSYEQYF. Written as DNA, the CDR3 is TGTGCCAGCAGCCGCGATAGCTCCTACGAGCAGTACTTC. The V call is TRBV4-2, the J call TRBJ2-7; D call uncertain. This CDR3 has 13 residues. Deletions cut 4 bases from V and 0 bases from J, with 7 bases between. Per germline, CDR1 LGHNA and CDR2 YNFKEQ.